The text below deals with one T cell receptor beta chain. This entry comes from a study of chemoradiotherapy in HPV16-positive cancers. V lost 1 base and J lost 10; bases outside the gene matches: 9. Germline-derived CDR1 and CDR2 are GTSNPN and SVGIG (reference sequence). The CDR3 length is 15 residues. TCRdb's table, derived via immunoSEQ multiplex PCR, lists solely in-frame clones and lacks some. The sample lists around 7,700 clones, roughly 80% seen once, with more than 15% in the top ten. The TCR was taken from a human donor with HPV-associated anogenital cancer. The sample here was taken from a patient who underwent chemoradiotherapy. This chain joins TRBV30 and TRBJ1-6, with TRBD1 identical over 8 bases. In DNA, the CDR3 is TGTGCCTGGAGTGGATCTGGGGGACAGGCGTCACCCCTCCACTTT. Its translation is CAWSGSGGQASPLHF.